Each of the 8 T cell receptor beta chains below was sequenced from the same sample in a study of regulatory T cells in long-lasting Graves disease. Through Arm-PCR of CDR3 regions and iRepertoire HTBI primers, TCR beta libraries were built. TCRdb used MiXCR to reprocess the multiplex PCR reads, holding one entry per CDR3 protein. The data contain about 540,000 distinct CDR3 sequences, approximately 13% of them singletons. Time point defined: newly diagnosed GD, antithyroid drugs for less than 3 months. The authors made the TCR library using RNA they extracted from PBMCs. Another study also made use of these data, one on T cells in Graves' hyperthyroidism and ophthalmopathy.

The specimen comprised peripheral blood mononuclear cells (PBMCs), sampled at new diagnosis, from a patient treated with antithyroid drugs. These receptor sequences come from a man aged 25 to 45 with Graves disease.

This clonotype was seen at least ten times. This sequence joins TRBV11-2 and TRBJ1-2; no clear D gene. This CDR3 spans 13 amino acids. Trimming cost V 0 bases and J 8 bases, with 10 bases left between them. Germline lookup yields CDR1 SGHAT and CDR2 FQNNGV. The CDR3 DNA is TGTGCCAGCAGCTTAGAGGCGAAGCGGGGCTACACCTTC. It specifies CASSLEAKRGYTF.

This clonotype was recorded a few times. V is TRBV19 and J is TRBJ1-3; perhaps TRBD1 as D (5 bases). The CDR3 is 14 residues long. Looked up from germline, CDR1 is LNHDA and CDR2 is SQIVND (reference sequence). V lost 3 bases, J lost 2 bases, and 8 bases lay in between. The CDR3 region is CASSIAGAGNTIYF. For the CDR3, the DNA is TGTGCCAGTAGTATCGCGGGGGCTGGAAACACCATATATTTT. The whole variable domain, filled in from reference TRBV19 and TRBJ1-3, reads DGGITQSPKYLFRKEGQNVTLSCEQNLNHDAMYWYRQDPGQGLRLIYYSQIVNDFQKGDIAEGYSVSREKKESFPLTVTSAQKNPTAFYLCASSIAGAGNTIYFGEGSWLTVV.

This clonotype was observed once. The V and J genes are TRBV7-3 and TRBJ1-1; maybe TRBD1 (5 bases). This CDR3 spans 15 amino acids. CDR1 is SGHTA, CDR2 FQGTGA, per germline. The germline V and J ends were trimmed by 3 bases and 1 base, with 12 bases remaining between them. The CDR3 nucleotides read TGTGCCAGCAGCTTGACCGGGGGGACGAACACTGAAGCTTTCTTT. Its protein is CASSLTGGTNTEAFF.

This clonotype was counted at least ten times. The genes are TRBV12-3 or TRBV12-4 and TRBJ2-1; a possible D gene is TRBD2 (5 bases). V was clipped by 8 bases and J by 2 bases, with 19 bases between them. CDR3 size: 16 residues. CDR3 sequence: CASRGTWTVTYNEQFF. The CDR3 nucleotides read TGTGCCAGCCGGGGTACGTGGACGGTCACCTACAATGAGCAGTTCTTC.

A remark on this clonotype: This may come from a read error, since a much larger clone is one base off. The CDR3 loop reads CASSFELSYEQHF. CDR3 DNA: TGCGCCAGCAGCTTCGAGCTCTCCTACGAGCAGCACTTC. This chain links TRBV5-1 with TRBJ2-7, with no clear D. The length of the CDR3 is 13 residues. The V gene's germline CDR1 is SGHRS and CDR2 YFSETQ.

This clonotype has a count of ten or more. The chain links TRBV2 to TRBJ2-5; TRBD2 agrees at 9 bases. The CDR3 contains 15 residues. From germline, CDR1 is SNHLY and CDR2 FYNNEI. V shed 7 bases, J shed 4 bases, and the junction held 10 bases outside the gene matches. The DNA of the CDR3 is TGTGCCAGCACCCCTAGCGGGACCCCACCAGAGACCCAGTACTTC. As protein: CASTPSGTPPETQYF.

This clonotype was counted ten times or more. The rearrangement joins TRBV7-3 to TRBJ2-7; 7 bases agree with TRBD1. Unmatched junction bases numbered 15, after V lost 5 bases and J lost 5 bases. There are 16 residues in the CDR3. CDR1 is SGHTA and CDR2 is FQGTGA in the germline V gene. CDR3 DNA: TGTGCCAGCAGCCCGACAGGGCTAACTTTAGGCCACGAGCAGTACTTC. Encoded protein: CASSPTGLTLGHEQYF.

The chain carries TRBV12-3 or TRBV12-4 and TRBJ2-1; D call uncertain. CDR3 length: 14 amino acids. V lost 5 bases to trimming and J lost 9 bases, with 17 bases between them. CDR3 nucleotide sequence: TGTGCCAGCAGTCCCACTCCTCAGGTGGGTGAGCAGTTCTTC. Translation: CASSPTPQVGEQFF.